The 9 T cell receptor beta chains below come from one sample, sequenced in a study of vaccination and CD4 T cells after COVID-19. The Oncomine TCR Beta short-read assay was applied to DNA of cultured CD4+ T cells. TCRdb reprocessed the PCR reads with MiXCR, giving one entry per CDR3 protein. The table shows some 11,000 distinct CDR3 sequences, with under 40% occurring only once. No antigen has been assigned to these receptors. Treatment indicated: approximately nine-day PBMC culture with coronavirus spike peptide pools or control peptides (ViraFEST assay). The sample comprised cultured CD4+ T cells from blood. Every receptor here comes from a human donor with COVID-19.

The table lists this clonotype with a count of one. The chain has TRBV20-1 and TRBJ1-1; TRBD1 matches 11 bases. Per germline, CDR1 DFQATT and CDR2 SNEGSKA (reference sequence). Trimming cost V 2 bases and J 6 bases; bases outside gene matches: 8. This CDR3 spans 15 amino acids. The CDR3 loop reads CSARSRDRGFAEAFF. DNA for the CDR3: TGCAGTGCTAGAAGCCGGGACAGGGGGTTTGCTGAAGCTTTCTTT.

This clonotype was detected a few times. CDR3 residues: CASSGEAATNEKLFF. In nucleotides, the CDR3 is TGTGCCAGCAGTGGCGAGGCGGCTACTAATGAAAAACTGTTTTTT. The chain has TRBV6-1 and TRBJ1-4; D is ambiguous. The CDR3 is 15 residues long. In germline, CDR1 is MNHNS, CDR2 SASEGT. Trimming left V 4 bases short and J 2 bases short, with 11 bases between.

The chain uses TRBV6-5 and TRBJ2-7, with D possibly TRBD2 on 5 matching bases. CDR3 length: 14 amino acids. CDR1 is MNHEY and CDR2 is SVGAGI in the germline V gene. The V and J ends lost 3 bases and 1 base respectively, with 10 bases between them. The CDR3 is CASSYRGGSYEQYF. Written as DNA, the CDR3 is TGTGCCAGCAGTTATCGGGGTGGTTCCTACGAGCAGTACTTC.

CDR3 nucleotide sequence: TGTGCCAGCAGTTACGCACGACTAGCGGGGGGCGCAGATACGCAGTATTTT. Its translation is CASSYARLAGGADTQYF. The V and J genes are TRBV6-5 and TRBJ2-3, with 13 bases aligning to TRBD2. CDR3 length: 17 amino acids. CDR1 and CDR2 (germline): MNHEY, SVGAGI. V shed 2 bases, J shed 4 bases, and the junction held 6 bases outside the gene matches.

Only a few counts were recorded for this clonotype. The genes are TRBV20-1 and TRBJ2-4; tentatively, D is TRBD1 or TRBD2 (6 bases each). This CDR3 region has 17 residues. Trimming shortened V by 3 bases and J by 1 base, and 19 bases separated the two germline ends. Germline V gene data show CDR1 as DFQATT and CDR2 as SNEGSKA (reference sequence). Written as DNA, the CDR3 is TGCAGTGCTAGCCAACGATCGGGGGCGCTGGCCAAAAACATTCAGTACTTC. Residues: CSASQRSGALAKNIQYF.

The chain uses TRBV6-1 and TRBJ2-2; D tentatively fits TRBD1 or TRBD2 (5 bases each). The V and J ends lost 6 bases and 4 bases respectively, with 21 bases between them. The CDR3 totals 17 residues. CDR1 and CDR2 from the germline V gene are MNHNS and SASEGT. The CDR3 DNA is TGTGCCAGCAGCGAAAGGGGCAGAGGGCGACTCACCGGGGAGCTGTTTTTT. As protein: CASSERGRGRLTGELFF.

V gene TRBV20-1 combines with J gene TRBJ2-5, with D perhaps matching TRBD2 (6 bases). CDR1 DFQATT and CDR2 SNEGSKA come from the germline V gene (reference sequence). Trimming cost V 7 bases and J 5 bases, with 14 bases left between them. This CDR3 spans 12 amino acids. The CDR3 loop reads CSVPGVLETQYF. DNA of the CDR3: TGCAGTGTCCCGGGGGTTCTTGAGACCCAGTACTTC.

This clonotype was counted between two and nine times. DNA of the CDR3: TGTGCCAGCAGCTTAGGAAGCAGACTAGCGGGGATTGGGAGGGGCTCTGGGGCCAACGTCCTGACTTTC. Translation gives CASSLGSRLAGIGRGSGANVLTF. The rearrangement links TRBV7-8 to TRBJ2-6, with 11 bases that match TRBD2. Germline values: CDR1 SGHVS, CDR2 FQNEAQ. V was pared by 1 base and J by 0 bases, with 17 bases of the junction left unmatched. The CDR3 is 23 residues long. Drawing the rest from reference TRBV7-8 and TRBJ2-6, the complete variable domain is GAGVSQSPRYKVAKRGQDVALRCDPISGHVSLFWYQQALGQGPEFLTYFQNEAQLDKSGLPSDRFFAERPEGSVSTLKIQRTQQEDSAVYLCASSLGSRLAGIGRGSGANVLTFGAGSRLTVL.

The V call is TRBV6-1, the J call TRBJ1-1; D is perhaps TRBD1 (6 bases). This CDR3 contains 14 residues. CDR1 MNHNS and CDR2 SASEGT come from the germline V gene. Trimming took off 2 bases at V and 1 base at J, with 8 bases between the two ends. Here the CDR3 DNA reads TGTGCCAGCAGTGAATTCAGGGGGAACACTGAAGCTTTCTTT. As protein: CASSEFRGNTEAFF.